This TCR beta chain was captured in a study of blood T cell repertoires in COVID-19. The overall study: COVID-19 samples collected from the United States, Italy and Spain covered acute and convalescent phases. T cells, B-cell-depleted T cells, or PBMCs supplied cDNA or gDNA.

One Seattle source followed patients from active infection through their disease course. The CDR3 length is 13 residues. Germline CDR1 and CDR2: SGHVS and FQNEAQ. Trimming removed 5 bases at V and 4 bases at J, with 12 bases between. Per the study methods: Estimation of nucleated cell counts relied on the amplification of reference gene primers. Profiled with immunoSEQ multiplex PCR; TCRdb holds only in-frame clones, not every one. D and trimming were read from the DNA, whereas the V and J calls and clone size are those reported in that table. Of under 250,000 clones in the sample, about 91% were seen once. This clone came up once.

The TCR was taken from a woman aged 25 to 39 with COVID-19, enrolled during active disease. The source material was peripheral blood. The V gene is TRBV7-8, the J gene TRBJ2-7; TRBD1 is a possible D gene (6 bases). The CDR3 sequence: CASSTDRGYEQYF. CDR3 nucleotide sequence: TGTGCCAGCAGCACGGACAGAGGATACGAGCAGTACTTC.